One and the same sample provided the 7 T cell receptor beta chains below, sequenced in a study of T cell responses to AZD1222 COVID-19 vaccine. Assay: immunoSEQ multiplex PCR; the TCRdb copy retains only in-frame clones and omits some. The sample lists under 200,000 clones; about 89% were seen once. The sample here was peripheral blood, taken on day 0 of AZD1222 vaccination. The receptors derive from an adult in good health.

The V and J genes are TRBV12-3 or TRBV12-4 and TRBJ1-1; D not certain. There are 13 residues in the CDR3. V lost 2 bases, J lost 4 bases, and 8 bases lay in between. The CDR3 protein is CASSLSPITEAFF. CDR3 DNA sequence: TGTGCCAGCAGTTTAAGTCCCATCACTGAAGCTTTCTTT.

V usage is TRBV7-2 and J usage is TRBJ2-1; TRBD2 might be the D (6 bases). Trimming stripped 5 bases from V and 2 bases from J, with 19 bases between. This CDR3 region has 17 residues. Germline values: CDR1 SGHTA, CDR2 FQGNSA. CDR3 region: CASSQIADGSPYNEQFF. The CDR3 nucleotides are TGTGCCAGCAGCCAAATCGCCGACGGGAGCCCCTACAATGAGCAGTTCTTC.

V gene TRBV10-3 combines with J gene TRBJ2-1, with D maybe TRBD2 (5 bases). Germline CDR1 reads ENHRY; CDR2 reads SYGVKD. The CDR3 spans 16 residues. Trimming took off 0 bases at V and 0 bases at J, with 9 bases between the two ends. As DNA, the CDR3 is TGTGCCATCAGTGAGTCCTTGCGGGCCTCCTACAATGAGCAGTTCTTC. The encoded protein is CAISESLRASYNEQFF.

The gene calls are TRBV7-8 and TRBJ2-7; D uncertain. Germline V gene sequence: CDR1 SGHVS, CDR2 FQNEAQ. The CDR3 sequence is 16 residues long. V was trimmed by 2 bases and J by 0 bases, leaving 14 bases between them. CDR3 in DNA: TGTGCCAGCAGCTTATATCGGCATTCGAGCTCCTACGAGCAGTACTTC. It specifies CASSLYRHSSSYEQYF.

In its sample, this clone was seen once. The chain uses TRBV27 and TRBJ2-7; TRBD2 is a possible D gene (5 bases). Trimming cost V 3 bases and J 5 bases, with 11 bases left between them. CDR1 and CDR2 from the germline V gene are MNHEY and SMNVEV (reference sequence). CDR3 length: 13 residues. CDR3 protein: CASSFGGFNEQYF. The CDR3, as DNA: TGTGCCAGCAGTTTTGGCGGGTTCAACGAGCAGTACTTC.

The genes are TRBV14 and TRBJ1-3; a possible D gene is TRBD1 (6 bases). CDR3 length: 16 residues. Germline V gene data show CDR1 as SGHDN and CDR2 as FVKESK. Trimming shortened V by 4 bases and J by 0 bases, and 13 bases separated the two germline ends. The CDR3 here is CASSRRQVSSGNTIYF. As DNA, the CDR3 is TGTGCCAGCAGCCGTCGACAGGTATCCTCTGGAAACACCATATATTTT.

The chain recombines TRBV6-6 with TRBJ1-2, with 9 nucleotides matching TRBD1. The germline CDR1 and CDR2 sequences are MNHNY and SVGAGI (reference sequence). The CDR3 runs 13 residues. The junction had 3 bases not matched to a gene; V was cut back by 5 bases and J by 5 bases. Written as DNA, the CDR3 is TGTGCCAGCAGTGTAGACAGGGGGTATGGCTACACCTTC. This translates into CASSVDRGYGYTF.